Listed below are T cell receptor beta chains from one sample, sequenced in a study of blood T cells in healthy people across ages. TCRdb re-called the 5' RACE reads through MiXCR, storing one row per CDR3 protein. The sample has about 1 million distinct CDR3 sequences; 40% to 45% are singletons. The source material was blood. Source of these receptors: a woman aged 55-70 years in good health. Each CDR3 is given with its conserved first and last residue. A D gene is named only where the DNA matches it firmly. Clone size is shown for a subset of rows, as once, few, many or a class of expanded clone.

CDR3 length | clone size | J gene | V gene | D gene | CDR3 protein | CDR3 DNA
17 | - | TRBJ2-7 | TRBV29-1 | TRBD2 | CSVVGLAGDPLSYEQYF | TGCAGCGTTGTCGGACTAGCGGGAGACCCACTCTCCTACGAGCAGTACTTC
13 | few | TRBJ1-2 | TRBV14 | TRBD1 | CASSRDSTYGYTF | TGTGCCAGCAGCCGGGACAGCACCTATGGCTACACCTTC
14 | - | TRBJ2-7 | TRBV20-1 | TRBD2 | CSAVFSGAGYEQYF | TGCAGTGCTGTGTTTAGCGGGGCCGGATACGAGCAGTACTTC
15 | few | TRBJ2-1 | TRBV7-7 | - | CASSLAGGIGNEQFF | TGTGCCAGCAGCTTAGCGGGCGGGATCGGAAATGAGCAGTTCTTC
16 | - | TRBJ2-5 | TRBV10-3 | - | CAISENIGMGYNEQYF | TGTGCCATCAGTGAGAATATCGGGATGGGGTACAATGAGCAGTACTTC
15 | - | TRBJ2-7 | TRBV6-1 | - | CASSEALTGAYEQYF | TGTGCCAGCAGTGAAGCGTTGACGGGAGCCTACGAGCAGTACTTC
12 | - | TRBJ1-2 | TRBV6-5 | - | CASSYAGDSYTF | TGTGCCAGCAGTTACGCGGGGGATAGCTACACCTTC
13 | few | TRBJ1-4 | TRBV15 | - | CATSSRLNEKLFF | TGTGCCACCAGCAGTAGGCTTAATGAAAAACTGTTTTTT
13 | - | TRBJ2-7 | TRBV20-1 | TRBD2 | CSAIAGGLYEQYF | TGCAGTGCTATAGCGGGAGGCCTCTACGAGCAGTACTTC
17 | few | TRBJ2-1 | TRBV11-2 | TRBD2 | CASSSPHRLAGGNEQFF | TGTGCCAGCAGCAGCCCTCACCGACTAGCGGGGGGAAATGAGCAGTTCTTC